The source of this TCR beta chain is a study of blood T cell repertoires in COVID-19. Assay used: immunoSEQ multiplex PCR; TCRdb lists only in-frame clones, some missing. The profile covers approximately 70,000 clones, with more than 75% appearing a single time and about 0.87% taken by the ten largest. V was clipped by 6 bases and J by 4 bases; unmatched bases: 12. The CDR3 loop spans 15 amino acids. Germline CDR1 and CDR2: SGHTS and YDEGEE. The TCR originated in a woman in her 70s with acute or convalescent COVID-19. Sequenced input: peripheral blood. The chain recombines TRBV5-8 with TRBJ1-2, with 7 bases lining up with TRBD1. DNA for the CDR3: TGTGCCAGCACCTTACCGGGACAGCCCTTCTATGGCTACACCTTC. Translated, it gives CASTLPGQPFYGYTF. Complete variable domain (other parts from reference TRBV5-8 and TRBJ1-2): EAGVTQSPTHLIKTRGQQATLRCSPISGHTSVYWYQQALGLGLQFLLWYDEGEERNRGNFPPRFSGRQFPNYSSELNVNALELEDSALYLCASTLPGQPFYGYTFGSGTRLTVV.